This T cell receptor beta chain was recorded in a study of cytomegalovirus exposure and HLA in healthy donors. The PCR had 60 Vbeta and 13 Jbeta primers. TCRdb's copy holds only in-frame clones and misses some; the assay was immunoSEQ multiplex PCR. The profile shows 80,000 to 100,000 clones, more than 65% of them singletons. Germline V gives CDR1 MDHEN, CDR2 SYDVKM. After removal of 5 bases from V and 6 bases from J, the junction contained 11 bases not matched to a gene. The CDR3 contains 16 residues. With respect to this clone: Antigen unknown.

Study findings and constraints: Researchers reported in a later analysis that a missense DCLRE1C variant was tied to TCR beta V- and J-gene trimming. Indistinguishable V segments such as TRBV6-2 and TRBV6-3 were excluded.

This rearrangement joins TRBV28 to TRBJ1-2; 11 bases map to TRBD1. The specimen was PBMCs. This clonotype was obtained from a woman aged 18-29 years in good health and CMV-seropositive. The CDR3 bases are TGTGCCAGCAGTCTGGACAGGGGGCGCTCATCCAATGGCTACACCTTC. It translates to CASSLDRGRSSNGYTF.